A selection of T cell receptor beta chains follows, all from one sample in a study of blood T cell repertoires in COVID-19. TCRdb keeps only in-frame clones here, not all; method: immunoSEQ multiplex PCR. In the table there are approximately 180,000 clones, over 75% of which are singletons. Sequenced: peripheral blood. The receptors come from a man in his fifties or sixties with acute or convalescent COVID-19. CDR3s include the opening cysteine and the closing phenylalanine or tryptophan. A D gene is named only where the DNA matches it firmly. The size of a clone is reported for some rows only, either as once, few or many, or as a class for expanded clones.

TRBJ2-1 | . | TRBV6-5 | TRBD1 | TGTGCCAGTCGACAGGGGCACCTCAATGAGCAGTTCTTC | CASRQGHLNEQFF
TRBJ1-3 | . | TRBV6-1 | . | TGTGCCAGCAGTGAGACACCGAGCTCTGGAAACACCATATATTTT | CASSETPSSGNTIYF
TRBJ1-2 | . | TRBV5-1 | . | TGCGCCAGCAGCTTGGACTCCTATGGCTACACCTTC | CASSLDSYGYTF
TRBJ2-7 | . | TRBV12-3/TRBV12-4 | . | TGTGCCAGCAGTCGTACTGGCGAGCAGTACTTC | CASSRTGEQYF
TRBJ2-5 | . | TRBV7-2 | TRBD2 | TGTGCCAGCAGCCCAAGGGGACTAGCGGGAGGGTGGATGGAGACCCAGTACTTC | CASSPRGLAGGWMETQYF
TRBJ1-1 | once | TRBV5-1 | . | TGCGCCAGCAGCTCCGCGGACAGATTGAACACTGAAGCTTTCTTT | CASSSADRLNTEAFF
TRBJ2-1 | . | TRBV5-4 | TRBD2 | TGTGCCAGCGGACTAGCGGGAGGGGATGAGCAGTTCTTC | CASGLAGGDEQFF
TRBJ1-1 | . | TRBV10-3 | TRBD1 | TGTGCCACGACACAGGGGGCTGAAGCTTTCTTT | CATTQGAEAFF
TRBJ2-3 | few | TRBV9 | . | TGTGCCAGCAGCGTAGACGGGATAGGGGATACGCAGTATTTT | CASSVDGIGDTQYF
TRBJ1-4 | once | TRBV5-5 | TRBD1 | TGTGCCAGCAGACCCGGGACAGGTTGGGGTTATGAAAAACTGTTTTTT | CASRPGTGWGYEKLFF
TRBJ2-7 | . | TRBV4-1 | TRBD1 | TGCGCCAGCAGCCAAGATTGGGCCCCGGGACAGGGAAGCTCCTACGAGCAGTACTTC | CASSQDWAPGQGSSYEQYF
TRBJ2-2 | . | TRBV7-6 | . | TGTGCCAGCAGTTCCCTTCGGGGCGGGGAGCTGTTTTTT | CASSSLRGGELFF
TRBJ2-1 | . | TRBV21-1 | . | TGTGCCAGCAGCAAAGAGGGGGGACTAGCGGGAGGTGTCATCGATGAGCAGTTCTTC | CASSKEGGLAGGVIDEQFF
TRBJ2-1 | once | TRBV19 | TRBD2 | TGTGCCAGTAGTATCGAGTACCTAGCGGCAAGCTCCTACAATGAGCAGTTCTTC | CASSIEYLAASSYNEQFF
TRBJ2-1 | . | TRBV5-8 | TRBD2 | TGTGCCAGCAGCTGGGACTACAACAATGAGCAGTTCTTC | CASSWDYNNEQFF
TRBJ2-2 | few | TRBV19 | . | TGTGCCAGTAGAAGGACAGCCATTTACACCGGGGAGCTGTTTTTT | CASRRTAIYTGELFF
TRBJ2-2 | few | TRBV7-2 | TRBD2 | TGTGCCAGCAGCCTGGGACTAAACACCGGGGAGCTGTTTTTT | CASSLGLNTGELFF
TRBJ2-7 | . | TRBV7-2 | TRBD2 | TGTGCCAGCAGCAGGTATCTAGCGGGAGCCTACGAGCAGTACTTC | CASSRYLAGAYEQYF
TRBJ2-2 | . | TRBV14 | TRBD2 | TGTGCCAGCAGCCATGCCGGGACTAGAAGCACCGGGGAGCTGTTTTTT | CASSHAGTRSTGELFF
TRBJ1-6 | . | TRBV28 | TRBD1 | TGTGCCAGCAGTCGAACAGGGGTTAGGGATTCACCCCTCCACTTT | CASSRTGVRDSPLHF
TRBJ1-4 | . | TRBV30 | TRBD1 | TGTGCCTGGAGAGGACAGGGGGGAGGACTGTTTTTT | CAWRGQGGGLFF
TRBJ2-7 | . | TRBV19 | TRBD2 | TGTGCCAGTAGTAACGAGCGGGGTGAGGACGAGCAGTACTTC | CASSNERGEDEQYF
TRBJ1-2 | . | TRBV24-1 | TRBD1 | TGTGCCACCAGTGATTCAAACCGGGACAGGGGGGTCTATGGCTACACCTTC | CATSDSNRDRGVYGYTF
TRBJ1-5 | . | TRBV6-5 | . | TGTGCCAGCTCGTCCAGTAGCAATCAGCCCCAGCATTTT | CASSSSSNQPQHF
TRBJ1-5 | . | TRBV2 | TRBD1 | TGTGCCAGCACCCGGGACAGGGGGCTCCCAAATAGCAATCAGCCCCAGCATTTT | CASTRDRGLPNSNQPQHF
TRBJ1-2 | . | TRBV5-6 | . | TGTGCCAGCAGCTTGAGGTGGAGTTCGCCTTATGGCTACACCTTC | CASSLRWSSPYGYTF
TRBJ1-1 | . | TRBV14 | . | TGTGCCAGCACCACAAGAAAAGGACAGAACACTGAAGCTTTCTTT | CASTTRKGQNTEAFF
TRBJ2-7 | . | TRBV7-3 | TRBD1 | TGTGCCAGCAGCTTAACCACAGGGGGAGGCGAGCAGTACTTC | CASSLTTGGGEQYF
TRBJ2-1 | . | TRBV7-6 | . | TGTGCCAGCAGCTTGACAGTCGACTCCTACAATGAGCAGTTCTTC | CASSLTVDSYNEQFF
TRBJ1-5 | once | TRBV29-1 | . | TGCAGCGTTGCTCGGGAGGCGGGTCAGCCCCAGCATTTT | CSVAREAGQPQHF
TRBJ2-3 | . | TRBV18 | TRBD2 | TGTGCCAGCTCACCCGGACTAGCGGGAGGCGGGGATACGCAGTATTTT | CASSPGLAGGGDTQYF
TRBJ2-1 | once | TRBV4-1 | TRBD2 | TGCGCCAGCAGCCACGGGACTAGCGGTAACAATGAGCAGTTCTTC | CASSHGTSGNNEQFF
TRBJ1-4 | . | TRBV4-3 | . | TGCGCCAGCAGCCATTGGGACATTCGAGAAAAACTGTTTTTT | CASSHWDIREKLFF
TRBJ2-7 | . | TRBV6-6 | . | TGTGCCAGCAGTCCCCGGACTTTCCGCTCCTACGAGCAGTACTTC | CASSPRTFRSYEQYF
TRBJ2-3 | . | TRBV27 | . | TGTGCCAGCAGTCCCTGGCGAGGTGACGGCACAGATACGCAGTATTTT | CASSPWRGDGTDTQYF
TRBJ2-1 | . | TRBV28 | . | TGTGCCAGCCTACAGAGCGGTACCGATGAGCAGTTCTTC | CASLQSGTDEQFF
TRBJ1-3 | . | TRBV28 | . | TGTGCCAGCAGTGCTCCGGACAGTTCTCTCAACACCATATATTTT | CASSAPDSSLNTIYF
TRBJ2-7 | . | TRBV29-1 | . | TGCAGCGTTTCCGGGACAACCTACGAGCAGTACTTC | CSVSGTTYEQYF
TRBJ2-1 | . | TRBV7-2 | . | TGTGCCAGCAGTTCGTACCGGGACTCTGAGCAGTTCTTC | CASSSYRDSEQFF
TRBJ2-5 | . | TRBV7-3 | . | TGTGCCAGCAGCTTCGGAGGGGGCGGGGAGACCCAGTACTTC | CASSFGGGGETQYF
TRBJ2-7 | . | TRBV12-3/TRBV12-4 | TRBD2 | TGTGCCAGCACCCGAGGACTAGCTGGGGAGCAGTACTTC | CASTRGLAGEQYF
TRBJ2-3 | . | TRBV9 | . | TGTGCCAGCAGCGTAGGGGGGCAATCGTATTCTTCAGATACGCAGTATTTT | CASSVGGQSYSSDTQYF
TRBJ2-3 | . | TRBV5-4 | TRBD2 | TGTGCCAGCAGGGCCATTGGCGGGAGGACAGATACGCAGTATTTT | CASRAIGGRTDTQYF
TRBJ2-1 | once | TRBV7-2 | TRBD2 | TGTGCCAGCAGCCCTGGACTAGCGGGGTCCTACAATGAGCAGTTCTTC | CASSPGLAGSYNEQFF
TRBJ2-2 | . | TRBV19 | TRBD2 | TGTGCCAGTAGTACCGGACTAGCAGGGGAGCTGTTTTTT | CASSTGLAGELFF
TRBJ1-5 | . | TRBV28 | TRBD1 | TGTGCCAGCAGCCCCGACAGGGATAATCAGCCCCAGCATTTT | CASSPDRDNQPQHF